Listed here are 32 T cell receptor beta chains from one sample, sequenced in a study of T cells expressing NK-cell markers. No DNA is given; TCRdb re-called the 5' RACE reads and lists each CDR3 protein once. This sample's clone table lists hundreds of thousands of distinct CDR3 sequences. Sequencing was carried out using blood T cells: a sorted CD56 or NKG2C T cell subset, CD4+ or CD8+ T cells, or bulk PBMC T cells (not recorded which). The receptors were gathered from a man between 18 and 69 years old in good health.

The V and J genes are TRBV2 and TRBJ2-7; TCRdb selects TRBD2, and the lack of DNA leaves this call unchecked. CDR3 length: 19 amino acids. Germline V gives CDR1 SNHLY, CDR2 FYNNEI. CDR3 sequence: CASSLDGTSGGSTGYEQYF.

The chain combines TRBV2 with TRBJ2-7; TCRdb names TRBD1, which stays unverified in the absence of DNA. The CDR3 length is 12 residues. CDR1 is SNHLY and CDR2 is FYNNEI in the germline V gene. CDR3 in amino acids: CASSVGDPFQYF.

The chain employs TRBV5-1 and TRBJ1-1. Per germline, CDR1 SGHRS and CDR2 YFSETQ. CDR3 length: 14 residues. CDR3 region: CASSLESVKGEAFF.

The chain joins TRBV29-1 to TRBJ2-7; TCRdb picks TRBD2, but there is no DNA to check that call. Germline V gene lookup returns CDR1 SQVTM and CDR2 ANQGSEA. The CDR3 is made up of 11 amino acids. CDR3 in amino acids: CSANGYSEQYF.

The rearrangement links TRBV7-8 to TRBJ2-5; lacking DNA, the TRBD2 call made by TCRdb goes unchecked. Germline V CDR1 and CDR2: SGHVS, FQNEAQ. CDR3 size: 16 residues. CDR3 loop: CASSSKLAGGRETQYF. The full variable domain, with the rest looked up from reference TRBV7-8 and TRBJ2-5, is GAGVSQSPRYKVAKRGQDVALRCDPISGHVSLFWYQQALGQGPEFLTYFQNEAQLDKSGLPSDRFFAERPEGSVSTLKIQRTQQEDSAVYLCASSSKLAGGRETQYFGPGTRLLVL.

The rearrangement links TRBV20-1 to TRBJ2-5; TCRdb proposes TRBD1, but this gene call is untestable without DNA. Looked up from germline, CDR1 is DFQATT and CDR2 is SNEGSKA (reference sequence). The CDR3 is 13 amino acids. CDR3 amino acids: CSARAQGVKTQYF.

The chain is built from TRBV5-1 and TRBJ1-2. Germline assignment: CDR1 SGHRS and CDR2 YFSETQ. The CDR3 runs 15 residues. CDR3 sequence reads: CASSLVARRNYGYTF.

The V call is TRBV14, the J call TRBJ2-5; TCRdb proposes TRBD2, but this gene call is untestable without DNA. Germline V gene data show CDR1 as SGHDN and CDR2 as FVKESK. The CDR3 totals 13 residues. This CDR3 is CASSPGLVETQYF. The full variable domain, in which reference TRBV14 and TRBJ2-5 provide the parts outside the CDR3, is EAGVTQFPSHSVIEKGQTVTLRCDPISGHDNLYWYRRVMGKEIKFLLHFVKESKQDESGMPNNRFLAERTGGTYSTLKVQPAELEDSGVYFCASSPGLVETQYFGPGTRLLVL.

The V gene is TRBV27, the J gene TRBJ1-2. The CDR3 consists of 14 residues. Per the germline V gene, CDR1 is MNHEY and CDR2 is SMNVEV (reference sequence). This CDR3 reads CASSLVAKNYGYTF.

The chain links TRBV12-3 or TRBV12-4 to TRBJ1-2. The CDR3 is made up of 14 amino acids. CDR3: CASSIRRRNYGYTF.

V and J are TRBV2 and TRBJ2-1. The germline V gene has CDR1 SNHLY and CDR2 FYNNEI. This CDR3 is built from 12 residues. CDR3 protein: CARQGLRNEQFF. The entire variable domain, with the rest obtained from reference TRBV2 and TRBJ2-1, is as follows: EPEVTQTPSHQVTQMGQEVILRCVPISNHLYFYWYRQILGQKVEFLVSFYNNEISEKSEIFDDQFSVERPDGSNFTLKIRSTKLEDSAMYFCARQGLRNEQFFGPGTRLTVL.

The CDR3 sequence is CASSQRFTDTQYF. V usage is TRBV14 and J usage is TRBJ2-3. The CDR3 is 13 residues long. The germline CDR1 and CDR2 sequences are SGHDN and FVKESK. Using reference TRBV14 and TRBJ2-3 for the parts outside the CDR3, the full variable domain is EAGVTQFPSHSVIEKGQTVTLRCDPISGHDNLYWYRRVMGKEIKFLLHFVKESKQDESGMPNNRFLAERTGGTYSTLKVQPAELEDSGVYFCASSQRFTDTQYFGPGTRLTVL.

This chain joins TRBV7-2 and TRBJ1-3; checking the TCRdb D call of TRBD1 is not possible without DNA. The CDR3 totals 11 residues. CDR1 and CDR2 (germline): SGHTA, FQGNSA. The CDR3 reads CASSAWGTIYF.

The chain carries TRBV7-9 and TRBJ1-4; the TRBD1 assignment by TCRdb is unverifiable without DNA. Per germline, CDR1 SEHNR and CDR2 FQNEAQ (reference sequence). The CDR3 is made up of 15 amino acids. This CDR3 reads CASSLGRQGDEKLFF.

The chain links TRBV4-2 to TRBJ2-7; TCRdb outputs TRBD1, but without DNA this stays unchecked. The germline V gene encodes CDR1 LGHNA and CDR2 YNFKEQ. CDR3 length: 17 amino acids. CDR3 loop: CASSPGVLGNKSYEQYF.

This chain connects TRBV5-5 to TRBJ2-7; the TCRdb D gene call, TRBD2, has no DNA to confirm it. CDR1 and CDR2 from the germline V gene are SGHKS and YYEKEE (reference sequence). This CDR3 is built from 16 residues. The CDR3 sequence: CASSLADQGGGYEQYF.

This chain connects TRBV14 to TRBJ2-7; TCRdb's assignment of TRBD2 cannot be checked, as there is no DNA. The CDR3 length is 15 residues. Germline assignment: CDR1 SGHDN and CDR2 FVKESK. The CDR3 sequence: CASSRAGTSGGGQYF.

V is TRBV5-1 and J is TRBJ2-2; the TRBD1 assignment by TCRdb is unverifiable without DNA. The CDR3 runs to 16 residues. Germline V gene sequence: CDR1 SGHRS, CDR2 YFSETQ. The CDR3 loop reads CASSITEARGTGELFF.

CDR3 in amino acids: CASKSSGRNFASTQYF. The chain is built from TRBV6-2 or TRBV6-3 and TRBJ2-3; without DNA, the TCRdb call of TRBD2 cannot be checked. Germline CDR1 is MNHEY and CDR2 is SVGEGT. The CDR3 is 16 residues long.

The rearrangement joins TRBV23-1 to TRBJ2-3; the D call from TCRdb, TRBD1, cannot be confirmed without DNA. TRBV23-1 is sorted into the ORF group, with uncertain function. The CDR3 has 14 amino acids. The CDR3 loop reads CASSRGAAPDTQYF.

The chain recombines TRBV7-9 with TRBJ1-5; the D gene TCRdb calls, TRBD1, cannot be checked with no DNA. This CDR3 contains 14 residues. The germline V gene encodes CDR1 SEHNR and CDR2 FQNEAQ (reference sequence). CDR3 region: CASSLTGSGQPQHF.

The chain carries TRBV29-1 and TRBJ1-1; with no DNA, the TCRdb D assignment of TRBD1 cannot be verified. Per the germline V gene, CDR1 is SQVTM and CDR2 is ANQGSEA. The CDR3 runs 18 residues. CDR3 protein: CSVAVFVADSIMNTEAFF.

The chain couples TRBV11-3 to TRBJ2-7; TCRdb indicates TRBD1, and absent DNA this call remains unverified. Germline lookup yields CDR1 SGHNT and CDR2 YENEEA. The CDR3 runs 15 residues. The CDR3 is CASSLYGTDSYEQYF.

The genes are TRBV5-1 and TRBJ1-4; lacking DNA, the TRBD1 call made by TCRdb goes unchecked. The CDR3 extends over 15 amino acids. Germline-derived CDR1 and CDR2 are SGHRS and YFSETQ. The CDR3 sequence: CASGTGIATNEKLFF.

The chain carries TRBV7-9 and TRBJ1-1. Germline V gives CDR1 SEHNR, CDR2 FQNEAQ (reference sequence). The CDR3 is made up of 14 amino acids. The CDR3 loop reads CASSLASVGTEAFF.

The chain couples TRBV7-8 to TRBJ2-3; with no DNA, the TCRdb D assignment of TRBD1 cannot be verified. This CDR3 is 15 amino acids long. Germline V gene data show CDR1 as SGHVS and CDR2 as FQNEAQ. The CDR3 loop is CASSTRPGRQDTQYF.

The chain joins TRBV12-3 or TRBV12-4 to TRBJ2-4; the D gene TCRdb calls, TRBD1, cannot be checked with no DNA. CDR3 length equals 15 residues. CDR3 residues: CASSLRQGAKNIQYF.

The J gene is TRBJ1-6, the V gene TRBV2; TCRdb lists TRBD1, though no DNA is available to test this call. The germline gives CDR1 SNHLY, CDR2 FYNNEI. CDR3 length: 13 residues. CDR3 sequence reads: CASTTGWDSPLHF. Together with reference TRBV2 and TRBJ1-6, the CDR3 gives the full variable domain: EPEVTQTPSHQVTQMGQEVILRCVPISNHLYFYWYRQILGQKVEFLVSFYNNEISEKSEIFDDQFSVERPDGSNFTLKIRSTKLEDSAMYFCASTTGWDSPLHFGNGTRLTVT.

The chain has TRBV28 and TRBJ1-1. The CDR3 extends over 15 amino acids. CDR1 and CDR2 from the germline V gene are MDHEN and SYDVKM. CDR3 sequence: CASSLLGGGRSEAFF.

The V gene is TRBV4-2, the J gene TRBJ2-7; TCRdb's D call of TRBD1 is untestable without DNA. This CDR3 region has 15 residues. Per germline, CDR1 LGHNA and CDR2 YNFKEQ. CDR3 region: CASSRNRGSSYEQYF.

This chain connects TRBV7-3 to TRBJ2-1; TCRdb's D gene call, TRBD1, goes unchecked for lack of DNA. The germline CDR1 and CDR2 sequences are SGHTA and FQGTGA. The CDR3 covers 15 residues. CDR3 sequence: CASSLTGTGADEQFF. Together with reference TRBV7-3 and TRBJ2-1, the CDR3 gives the full variable domain: GAGVSQTPSNKVTEKGKYVELRCDPISGHTALYWYRQSLGQGPEFLIYFQGTGAADDSGLPNDRFFAVRPEGSVSTLKIQRTERGDSAVYLCASSLTGTGADEQFFGPGTRLTVL.

The V and J genes are TRBV7-9 and TRBJ2-5; TCRdb lists TRBD1, though no DNA is available to test this call. The germline V gene has CDR1 SEHNR and CDR2 FQNEAQ (reference sequence). The CDR3 sequence is 14 residues long. Here the CDR3 reads CASGRDRSGETQYF.